The clone carrying this T cell receptor beta chain was seen more than once but under ten times. Its antigen is unidentified. All donors were healthy, and all were Caucasian. A universal primer site was added by template switching, and unique molecular identifiers were carried by the cDNA. TCRdb ran MiXCR on the 5' RACE reads and lists one entry per CDR3 protein. The data show around 1.7 million distinct CDR3 sequences, roughly 35% seen once. This sample was included in a study of identical twins. General study points: The authors drew conclusions from cross-sectional statistical analysis rather than following the same donors. Memory repertoires lacked the insertion deficit that abundant cord blood beta clonotypes showed.

J was trimmed by 2 bases and V by 6 bases; bases with no gene match: 8. The length of the CDR3 is 16 residues. Germline CDR1 and CDR2: MNHEY and SVGAGI. The gene calls are TRBV6-5 and TRBJ1-5; 9 bases fit TRBD1. The origin of this receptor is a newborn girl in good health. The specimen sequenced was cord blood. The CDR3 sequence is CASRSTGGMGNQPQHF. Here the CDR3 DNA reads TGTGCCAGCAGGTCTACAGGGGGCATGGGCAATCAGCCCCAGCATTTT.